This T cell receptor (beta chain) was recovered during a study of blood T cell repertoires in COVID-19. Background on the study: Sources were T cells, B-cell-depleted T cells, or PBMCs; the material itself was cDNA or gDNA.

Germline lookup yields CDR1 SGHVS and CDR2 FQNEAQ. Trimming left V 4 bases short and J 0 bases short, with 7 bases between. The CDR3 length is 14 residues. Original processing notes: Estimation of nucleated cell counts was performed using reference gene primer amplification. Some clones are missing from TCRdb's copy, which holds only in-frame ones; the method was immunoSEQ multiplex PCR. The DNA was the basis for D and trimming; V, J and clone size are from that table. The sample has 350,000 to 400,000 clones, approximately 91% seen once. Participants had their cohort set by participant-reported clinical history. Someone with COVID-19 had been met by exposed participants within 2 weeks before study entry.

The sequencing sample was made of PBMCs or T cells enriched from blood (not recorded which). The chain links TRBV7-8 to TRBJ1-3; no clear D. This receptor was obtained from a middle-aged woman who had been exposed to COVID-19. The CDR3 loop is CASSSGTSGNTIYF. The CDR3, as DNA: TGTGCCAGCAGCTCGGGAACCTCTGGAAACACCATATATTTT.